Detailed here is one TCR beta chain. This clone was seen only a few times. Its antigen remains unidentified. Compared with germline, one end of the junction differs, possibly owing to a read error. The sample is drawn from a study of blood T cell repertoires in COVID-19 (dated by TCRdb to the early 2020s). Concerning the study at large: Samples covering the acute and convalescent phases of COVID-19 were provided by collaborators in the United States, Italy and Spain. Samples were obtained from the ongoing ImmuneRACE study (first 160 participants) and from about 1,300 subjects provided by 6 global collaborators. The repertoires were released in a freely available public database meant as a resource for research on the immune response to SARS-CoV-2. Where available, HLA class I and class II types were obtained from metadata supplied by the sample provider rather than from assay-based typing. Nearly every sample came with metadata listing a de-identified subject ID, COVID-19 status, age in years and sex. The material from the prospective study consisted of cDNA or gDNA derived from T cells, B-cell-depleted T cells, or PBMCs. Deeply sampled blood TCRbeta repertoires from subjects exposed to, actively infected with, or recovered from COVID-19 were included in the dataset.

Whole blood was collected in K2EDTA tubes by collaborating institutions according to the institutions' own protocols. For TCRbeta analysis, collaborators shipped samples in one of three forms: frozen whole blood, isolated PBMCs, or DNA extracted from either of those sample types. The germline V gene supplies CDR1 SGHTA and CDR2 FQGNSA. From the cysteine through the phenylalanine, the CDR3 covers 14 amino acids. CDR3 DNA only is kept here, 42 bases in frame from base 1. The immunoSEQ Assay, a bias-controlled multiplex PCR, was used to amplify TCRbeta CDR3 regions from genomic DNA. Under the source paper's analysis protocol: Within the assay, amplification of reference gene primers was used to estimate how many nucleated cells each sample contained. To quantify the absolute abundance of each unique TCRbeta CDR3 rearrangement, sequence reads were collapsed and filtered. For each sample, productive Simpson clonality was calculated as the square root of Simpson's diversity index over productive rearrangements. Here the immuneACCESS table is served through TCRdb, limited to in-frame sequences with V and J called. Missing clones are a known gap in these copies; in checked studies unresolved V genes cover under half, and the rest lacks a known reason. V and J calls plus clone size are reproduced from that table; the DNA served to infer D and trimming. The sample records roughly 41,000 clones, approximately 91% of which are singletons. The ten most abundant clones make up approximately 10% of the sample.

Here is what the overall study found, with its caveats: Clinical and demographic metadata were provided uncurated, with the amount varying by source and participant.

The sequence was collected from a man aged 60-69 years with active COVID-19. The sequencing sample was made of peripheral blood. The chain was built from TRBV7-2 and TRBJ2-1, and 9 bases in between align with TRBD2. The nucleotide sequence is TGTGCCAGCACCTTAGCGGGAGCTCGAAATGAGCAGTTCTTC. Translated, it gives CASTLAGARNEQFF. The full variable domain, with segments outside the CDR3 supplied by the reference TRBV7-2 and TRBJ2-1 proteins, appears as GAGVSQSPSNKVTEKGKDVELRCDPISGHTALYWYRQSLGQGLEFLIYFQGNSAPDKSGLPSDRFSAERTGGSVSTLTIQRTQQEDSAVYLCASTLAGARNEQFFGPGTRLTVL.